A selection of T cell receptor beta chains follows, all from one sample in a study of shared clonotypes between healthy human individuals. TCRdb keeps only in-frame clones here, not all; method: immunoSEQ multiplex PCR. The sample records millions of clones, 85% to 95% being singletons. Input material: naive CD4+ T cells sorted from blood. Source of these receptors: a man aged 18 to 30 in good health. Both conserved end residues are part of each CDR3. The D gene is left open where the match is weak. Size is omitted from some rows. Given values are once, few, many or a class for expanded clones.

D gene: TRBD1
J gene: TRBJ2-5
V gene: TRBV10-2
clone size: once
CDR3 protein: CASSRDRGIGETQYF
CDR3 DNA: TGCGCCAGTAGCCGGGACAGGGGTATCGGGGAGACCCAGTACTTC

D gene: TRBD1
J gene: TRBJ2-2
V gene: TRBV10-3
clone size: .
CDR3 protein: CAISDSDRGGYTGELFF
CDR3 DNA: TGTGCCATCAGTGATTCGGACAGGGGAGGTTACACCGGGGAGCTGTTTTTT

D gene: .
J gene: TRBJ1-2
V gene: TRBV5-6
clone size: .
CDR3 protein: CASSFPGEHNYGYTF
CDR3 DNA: TGTGCCAGCAGCTTTCCGGGAGAACATAACTATGGCTACACCTTC

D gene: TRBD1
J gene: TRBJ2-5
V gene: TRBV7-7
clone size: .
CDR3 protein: CASSLGQGVQETQYF
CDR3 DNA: TGTGCTAGCAGCTTAGGGCAGGGGGTTCAAGAGACCCAGTACTTC

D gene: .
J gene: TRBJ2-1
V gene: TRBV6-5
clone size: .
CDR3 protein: CASSWDGNSYNEQFF
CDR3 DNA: TGTGCCAGCAGCTGGGACGGAAACTCCTACAATGAGCAGTTCTTC

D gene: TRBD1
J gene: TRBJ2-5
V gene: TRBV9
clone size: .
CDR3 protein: CASSVTGQGETQYF
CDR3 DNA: TGTGCCAGCAGCGTAACCGGACAGGGAGAGACCCAGTACTTC

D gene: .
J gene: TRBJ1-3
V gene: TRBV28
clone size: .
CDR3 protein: CASSQQLSGNTIYF
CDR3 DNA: TGTGCCAGCAGTCAACAGCTTTCTGGAAACACCATATATTTT

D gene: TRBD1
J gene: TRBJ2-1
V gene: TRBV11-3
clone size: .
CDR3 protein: CASSLQGESYNEQFF
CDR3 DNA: TGTGCCAGCAGCCTCCAGGGGGAATCGTACAATGAGCAGTTCTTC

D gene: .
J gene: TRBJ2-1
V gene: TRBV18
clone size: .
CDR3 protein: CASSSAYWTGSNEQFF
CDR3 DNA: TGTGCCAGCTCATCAGCTTATTGGACGGGGTCCAATGAGCAGTTCTTC

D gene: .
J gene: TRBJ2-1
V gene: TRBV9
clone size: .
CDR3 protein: CASSPSLYNEQFF
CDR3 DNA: TGTGCCAGCAGCCCGAGCTTATACAATGAGCAGTTCTTC

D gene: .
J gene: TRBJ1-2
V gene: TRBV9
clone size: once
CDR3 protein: CASSGGQFDGYTF
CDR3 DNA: TGTGCCAGCAGTGGGGGGCAGTTCGATGGCTACACCTTC

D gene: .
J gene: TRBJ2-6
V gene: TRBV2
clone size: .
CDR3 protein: CASNLHAGAGANVLTF
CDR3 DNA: TGTGCCAGCAACCTACACGCAGGGGCTGGGGCCAACGTCCTGACTTTC

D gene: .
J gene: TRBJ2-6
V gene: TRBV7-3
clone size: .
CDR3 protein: CASSLLPPSGANVLTF
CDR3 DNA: TGTGCCAGCAGCCTCTTACCGCCCTCTGGGGCCAACGTCCTGACTTTC

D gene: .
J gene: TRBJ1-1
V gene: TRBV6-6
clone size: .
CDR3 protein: CASRRYRGLNTEAFF
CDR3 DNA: TGTGCCAGCAGGCGATACCGGGGACTGAACACTGAAGCTTTCTTT

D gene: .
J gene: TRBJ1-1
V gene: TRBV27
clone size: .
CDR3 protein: CASSLQGRTLVTEAFF
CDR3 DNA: TGTGCCAGCAGTTTACAGGGTCGTACCCTTGTCACTGAAGCTTTCTTT

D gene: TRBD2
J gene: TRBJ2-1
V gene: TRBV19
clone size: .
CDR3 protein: CASRLSGGAGYEQFF
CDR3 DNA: TGTGCCAGTAGATTATCGGGGGGGGCCGGGTATGAGCAGTTCTTC

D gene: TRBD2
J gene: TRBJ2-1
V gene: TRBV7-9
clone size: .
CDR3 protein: CASSPWGLANTYNEQFF
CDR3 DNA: TGTGCCAGCAGCCCATGGGGACTAGCGAATACCTACAATGAGCAGTTCTTC

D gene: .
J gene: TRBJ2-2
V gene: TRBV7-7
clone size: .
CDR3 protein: CASSPSTGNTGELFF
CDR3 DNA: TGTGCTAGCAGCCCATCAACAGGGAACACCGGGGAGCTGTTTTTT

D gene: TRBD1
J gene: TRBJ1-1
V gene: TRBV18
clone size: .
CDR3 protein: CASSHQGETTEAFF
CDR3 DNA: TGTGCCAGCTCACACCAGGGGGAGACCACTGAAGCTTTCTTT

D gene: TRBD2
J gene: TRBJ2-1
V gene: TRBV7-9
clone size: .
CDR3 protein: CASSLTSGWNEQFF
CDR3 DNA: TGTGCCAGCAGCTTAACTAGCGGGTGGAATGAGCAGTTCTTC

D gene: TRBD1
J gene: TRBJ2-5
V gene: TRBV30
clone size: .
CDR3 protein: CAAGRGTGGQETQYF
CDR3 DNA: TGTGCCGCTGGCCGGGGGACAGGGGGGCAAGAGACCCAGTACTTC

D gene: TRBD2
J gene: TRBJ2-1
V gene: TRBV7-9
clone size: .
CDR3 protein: CASSSSSGPTSEQFF
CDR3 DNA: TGTGCCAGCAGCTCCTCTAGCGGTCCCACAAGCGAGCAGTTCTTC

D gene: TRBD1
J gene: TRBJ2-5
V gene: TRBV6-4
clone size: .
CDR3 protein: CASSRTGQETQYF
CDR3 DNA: TGTGCCAGCAGCAGGACAGGCCAAGAGACCCAGTACTTC

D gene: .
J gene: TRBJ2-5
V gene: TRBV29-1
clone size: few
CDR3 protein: CSVELHPRETQYF
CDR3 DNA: TGCAGCGTTGAGCTGCACCCACGGGAGACCCAGTACTTC

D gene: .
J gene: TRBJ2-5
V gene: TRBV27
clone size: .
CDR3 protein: CASSYLETQYF
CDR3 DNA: TGTGCCAGCAGTTACCTGGAGACCCAGTACTTC

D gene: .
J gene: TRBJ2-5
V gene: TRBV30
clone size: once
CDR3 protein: CAWTYWQGQETQYF
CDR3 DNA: TGTGCCTGGACCTATTGGCAGGGCCAAGAGACCCAGTACTTC

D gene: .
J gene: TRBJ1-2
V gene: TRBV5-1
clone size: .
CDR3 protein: CASSDLNYGYTF
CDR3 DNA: TGCGCCAGCAGCGATTTAAACTATGGCTACACCTTC

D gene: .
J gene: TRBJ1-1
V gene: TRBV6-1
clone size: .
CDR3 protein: CASSETWLRDAFF
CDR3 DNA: TGTGCCAGCAGTGAAACCTGGCTTAGGGACGCTTTCTTT